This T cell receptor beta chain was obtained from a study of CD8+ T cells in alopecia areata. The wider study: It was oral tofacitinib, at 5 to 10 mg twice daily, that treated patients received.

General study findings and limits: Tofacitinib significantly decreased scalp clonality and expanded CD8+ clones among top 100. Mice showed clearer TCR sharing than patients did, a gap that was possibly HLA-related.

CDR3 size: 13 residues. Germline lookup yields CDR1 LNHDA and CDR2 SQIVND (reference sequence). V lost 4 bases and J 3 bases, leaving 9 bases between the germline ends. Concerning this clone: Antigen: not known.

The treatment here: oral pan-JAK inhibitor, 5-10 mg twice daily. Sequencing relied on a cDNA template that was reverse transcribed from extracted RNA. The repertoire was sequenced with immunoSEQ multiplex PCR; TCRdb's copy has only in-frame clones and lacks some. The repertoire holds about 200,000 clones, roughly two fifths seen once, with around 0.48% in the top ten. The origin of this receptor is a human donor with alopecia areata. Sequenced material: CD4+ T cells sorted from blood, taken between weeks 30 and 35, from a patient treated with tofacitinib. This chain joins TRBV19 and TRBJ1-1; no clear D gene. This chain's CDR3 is CASSTDRYTEAFF. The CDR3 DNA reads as TGTGCCAGTAGTACGGACCGATACACTGAAGCTTTCTTT.